A selection of T cell receptor beta chains follows, all from one sample in a study of Ad26.COV2.S vaccination and SARS-CoV-2 variants. The repertoire was sequenced with immunoSEQ multiplex PCR; TCRdb's copy has only in-frame clones and lacks some. This table holds about 480,000 clones, around nine tenths found once. The material was peripheral blood, obtained in a trial of Ad26.COV2.S vaccine versus placebo. These receptors all come from a person between 18 and 65 years old who received the Ad26.COV2.S COVID-19 vaccine or a placebo. Each CDR3 is given with its conserved first and last residue. The D gene is left open where the match is weak. A row's size may be missing; if present it is once, few, many or a size class.

d_call	clone_size	j_call	cdr3_length	v_call	cdr3_aa	cdr3_nt
.	.	TRBJ2-2	12	TRBV28	CASARGTGELFF	TGTGCCAGCGCAAGGGGAACCGGGGAGCTGTTTTTT
.	.	TRBJ2-1	12	TRBV30	CAWTRTGNEQFF	TGTGCCTGGACCCGAACGGGCAATGAGCAGTTCTTC
TRBD1	.	TRBJ1-1	17	TRBV28	CASSFRRGRLMKFEAFF	TGTGCCAGCAGTTTTCGTAGGGGGCGCTTGATGAAATTTGAAGCTTTCTTT
.	few	TRBJ1-3	13	TRBV20-1	CSASGPSGNTIYF	TGCAGTGCTAGTGGTCCCTCTGGAAACACCATATATTTT
TRBD1	once	TRBJ1-4	14	TRBV30	CAWGTGQNNEKLFF	TGTGCCTGGGGGACGGGACAGAATAATGAAAAACTGTTTTTT
TRBD1	.	TRBJ1-2	13	TRBV5-5	CASSLQGAHGYTF	TGTGCCAGCAGCCTACAGGGGGCGCACGGCTACACCTTC
.	.	TRBJ2-6	14	TRBV9	CASTFGAGANVLTF	TGTGCCAGCACCTTCGGGGCTGGGGCCAACGTCCTGACTTTC
TRBD1	.	TRBJ2-3	17	TRBV28	CASSPLLQGAGTDTQYF	TGTGCCAGCAGTCCCCTTCTACAGGGGGCCGGCACAGATACGCAGTATTTT
TRBD2	.	TRBJ2-5	16	TRBV19	CASRQKAGGVGETQYF	TGTGCCAGTAGACAAAAAGCGGGAGGGGTGGGAGAGACCCAGTACTTC
.	.	TRBJ1-2	14	TRBV27	CASRQSGRGRSYTF	TGTGCCAGCCGCCAATCCGGGCGGGGTAGGTCCTACACCTTC
.	.	TRBJ1-1	16	TRBV5-6	CASSLRGAPGTPEAFF	TGTGCCAGCAGCTTGCGGGGGGCCCCCGGGACCCCTGAAGCTTTCTTT
TRBD1	.	TRBJ1-4	18	TRBV30	CAWSVRQGFFRFGEKLFF	TGTGCCTGGAGTGTACGACAGGGGTTTTTTAGGTTCGGTGAAAAACTGTTTTTT
TRBD1	.	TRBJ1-2	15	TRBV9	CASSSSPQGAVFYTF	TGTGCCAGCAGCTCTAGCCCGCAGGGGGCTGTCTTCTACACCTTC
TRBD2	.	TRBJ2-7	13	TRBV12-3/TRBV12-4	CASSLSGGNEQYF	TGTGCCAGCAGTTTATCGGGGGGGAACGAGCAGTACTTC
TRBD2	.	TRBJ2-7	14	TRBV6-6	CASNQGLPAYEQYF	TGTGCCAGCAATCAGGGACTACCCGCCTACGAGCAGTACTTC
.	.	TRBJ1-5	16	TRBV3-1/TRBV3-2	CASSQKLVGWNQPQHF	TGTGCCAGCAGCCAAAAGTTGGTAGGGTGGAATCAGCCCCAGCATTTT
.	.	TRBJ1-1	13	TRBV7-2	CASSLVGGAEAFF	TGTGCCAGCAGCTTAGTTGGGGGGGCTGAAGCTTTCTTT
.	.	TRBJ1-6	12	TRBV6-5	CASSYPDSPLHF	TGTGCCAGCAGTTACCCGGATTCACCCCTCCACTTT
TRBD2	.	TRBJ2-1	10	TRBV29-1	CSVDAGGRVF	TGCAGCGTTGATGCGGGAGGCAGAGTCTTC
TRBD1	.	TRBJ2-1	15	TRBV2	CASSLAGQGFNEQFF	TGTGCCAGCAGTCTGGCGGGACAGGGTTTCAATGAGCAGTTCTTC
TRBD1	.	TRBJ1-5	13	TRBV6-5	CASRRQGDQPQHF	TGTGCCAGCAGAAGACAGGGCGATCAGCCCCAGCATTTT
.	few	TRBJ2-7	12	TRBV11-2	CASTSLRGEQYF	TGTGCCAGCACCTCTCTCCGGGGCGAGCAGTACTTC
.	.	TRBJ2-3	16	TRBV20-1	CSASSFGGRITDTQYF	TGCAGTGCTAGTAGTTTCGGGGGACGGATCACAGATACGCAGTATTTT
.	few	TRBJ2-1	15	TRBV2	CAGRTASSSYNEQFF	TGTGCCGGACGGACAGCCTCGAGCTCCTACAATGAGCAGTTCTTC
.	.	TRBJ2-1	13	TRBV5-1	CASSGTGFGSQFF	TGCGCCAGCTCGGGGACGGGGTTTGGGTCGCAGTTCTTC
.	once	TRBJ1-3	19	TRBV7-2	CASSLILGPLSFSGNTIYF	TGTGCCAGCAGCTTAATTTTAGGGCCGTTATCTTTCTCTGGAAACACCATATATTTT
TRBD1	.	TRBJ2-3	14	TRBV6-5	CASTGQGLRDTQYF	TGTGCCAGCACCGGACAGGGTTTGCGCGATACGCAGTATTTT
TRBD1	.	TRBJ1-4	15	TRBV19	CASRTDTTGDEKLFF	TGTGCCAGTAGGACCGACACGACAGGGGATGAAAAACTGTTTTTT
TRBD2	.	TRBJ2-3	16	TRBV5-1	CASSRLAGGPTDTQYF	TGCGCCAGCAGTCGACTAGCGGGAGGACCCACAGATACGCAGTATTTT
.	.	TRBJ1-1	13	TRBV6-2/TRBV6-3	CASSYYGRSEAFF	TGTGCCAGCAGTTACTACGGCAGATCTGAAGCTTTCTTT
TRBD1	.	TRBJ2-1	14	TRBV5-1	CASKGQGASNEQFF	TGCGCCAGTAAGGGACAGGGGGCGTCGAATGAGCAGTTCTTC
.	.	TRBJ2-3	16	TRBV27	CASSRGPGPASDTQYF	TGTGCCAGCAGTCGGGGCCCCGGCCCCGCGTCGGATACGCAGTATTTT
.	.	TRBJ1-2	11	TRBV19	CASSIGYGYTF	TGTGCCAGTAGTATTGGCTATGGCTACACCTTC
.	.	TRBJ2-3	13	TRBV15	CATSRDPSDTQYF	TGTGCCACCAGCAGAGACCCTTCAGATACGCAGTATTTT
.	.	TRBJ1-1	13	TRBV3-1/TRBV3-2	CASSRKGAQGAFF	TGTGCCAGCAGCAGAAAGGGTGCTCAGGGAGCTTTCTTT
.	once	TRBJ2-5	15	TRBV21-1	CASSIRGRSQETQYF	TGTGCCAGCAGCATCCGGGGGCGCAGCCAAGAGACCCAGTACTTC
TRBD2	few	TRBJ2-3	17	TRBV2	CASSGALASGRTDTQYF	TGTGCCAGCAGTGGGGCCCTGGCTAGCGGGAGAACAGATACGCAGTATTTT
.	.	TRBJ2-2	15	TRBV5-1	CASSLQSANTGELFF	TGCGCCAGCAGCTTGCAGAGCGCGAACACCGGGGAGCTGTTTTTT
TRBD2	.	TRBJ2-2	17	TRBV28	CASSGTTPVADTGELFF	TGTGCCAGCAGCGGGACTACCCCAGTAGCAGACACCGGGGAGCTGTTTTTT
.	.	TRBJ1-2	12	TRBV5-1	CASRLENYGYTF	TGCGCCAGCAGGTTGGAGAACTATGGCTACACCTTC
.	.	TRBJ2-3	14	TRBV7-8	CASMPSPGTDTQYF	TGTGCCAGCATGCCCTCCCCGGGCACAGATACGCAGTATTTT
TRBD2	.	TRBJ2-3	17	TRBV7-9	CASSPPPGWREGDTQYF	TGTGCCAGCAGCCCTCCCCCCGGCTGGCGGGAGGGAGATACGCAGTATTTT
.	.	TRBJ2-1	11	TRBV6-1	CASSEAWEQFF	TGTGCCAGCAGTGAAGCCTGGGAGCAGTTCTTC
.	once	TRBJ2-7	14	TRBV5-1	CASSLGQGSYEQYF	TGCGCCAGCAGCTTGGGTCAGGGTTCCTACGAGCAGTACTTC
.	once	TRBJ1-1	13	TRBV7-2	CASSSSPNTEAFF	TGTGCCAGCAGCTCCAGCCCTAACACTGAAGCTTTCTTT
TRBD1	once	TRBJ2-7	14	TRBV5-4	CASTPGQGRDEQYF	TGTGCCAGCACCCCCGGACAGGGACGCGACGAGCAGTACTTC
.	.	TRBJ1-2	13	TRBV7-9	CATTRGLHYGYTF	TGTGCCACCACTCGGGGCCTTCACTATGGCTACACCTTC
TRBD1	.	TRBJ1-2	16	TRBV19	CASSPNSGTANYGYTF	TGTGCCAGTAGTCCTAACTCCGGGACAGCAAACTATGGCTACACCTTC
.	once	TRBJ2-1	15	TRBV6-2/TRBV6-3	CASSYVAGHYNEQFF	TGTGCCAGCAGTTATGTTGCGGGACACTACAATGAGCAGTTCTTC
.	.	TRBJ2-1	13	TRBV7-2	CASSFAAYNEQFF	TGTGCCAGCAGCTTCGCAGCCTACAATGAGCAGTTCTTC
.	.	TRBJ2-6	20	TRBV19	CASSIGTARGANSGANVLTF	TGTGCCAGTAGTATAGGAACCGCCAGGGGGGCGAACTCTGGGGCCAACGTCCTGACTTTC
.	.	TRBJ2-5	13	TRBV27	CASSFSQKETQYF	TGTGCCAGCAGTTTTAGCCAGAAAGAGACCCAGTACTTC
TRBD1	.	TRBJ2-3	15	TRBV28	CASSLSGQGGDTQYF	TGTGCCAGCAGTTTGTCGGGACAGGGTGGAGATACGCAGTATTTT
TRBD1	.	TRBJ1-5	17	TRBV19	CASSIDRHRGEDQPQHF	TGTGCCAGTAGTATAGATCGGCACAGGGGAGAAGATCAGCCCCAGCATTTT
.	.	TRBJ1-2	15	TRBV28	CASSLLISRGGGYTF	TGTGCCAGCAGTTTATTAATTTCCAGGGGAGGTGGCTACACCTTC
.	.	TRBJ1-2	16	TRBV5-1	CASSLVSRGADYGYTF	TGCGCCAGCAGCTTGGTATCGCGGGGGGCCGACTATGGCTACACCTTC
.	.	TRBJ1-1	15	TRBV18	CASSRPTGVNTEAFF	TGTGCCAGCTCACGACCGACAGGAGTGAACACTGAAGCTTTCTTT
.	.	TRBJ1-2	15	TRBV5-4	CASSTGLTAAYGYTF	TGTGCCAGCAGCACAGGGTTAACGGCTGCCTATGGCTACACCTTC